The sequence of this TCR beta chain was determined in a study of cytomegalovirus exposure and HLA in healthy donors. Regarding this clone: Its specificity is not known.

The CDR3 contains 15 residues. V trimming: 1 base; J trimming: 3 bases; junction bases outside the gene matches: 2. The germline CDR1 and CDR2 sequences are MGHRA and YSYEKL. TCRdb's copy holds only in-frame clones and misses some; the assay was immunoSEQ multiplex PCR. The sample lists some 150,000 clones, 80% to 90% occurring once. General study points: Cytomegalovirus status was reportedly diagnosed by the classifier with high sensitivity and specificity.

The chain is built from TRBV4-1 and TRBJ2-1; 8 positions match TRBD1. The receptor was isolated from a woman between 25 and 40 years old in good health and CMV-seropositive. Sequencing was done on a sample of PBMCs. In nucleotides, the CDR3 is TGCGCCAGCAGCCAAGGACAGGGGAACTACAATGAGCAGTTCTTC. This gives the protein CASSQGQGNYNEQFF.